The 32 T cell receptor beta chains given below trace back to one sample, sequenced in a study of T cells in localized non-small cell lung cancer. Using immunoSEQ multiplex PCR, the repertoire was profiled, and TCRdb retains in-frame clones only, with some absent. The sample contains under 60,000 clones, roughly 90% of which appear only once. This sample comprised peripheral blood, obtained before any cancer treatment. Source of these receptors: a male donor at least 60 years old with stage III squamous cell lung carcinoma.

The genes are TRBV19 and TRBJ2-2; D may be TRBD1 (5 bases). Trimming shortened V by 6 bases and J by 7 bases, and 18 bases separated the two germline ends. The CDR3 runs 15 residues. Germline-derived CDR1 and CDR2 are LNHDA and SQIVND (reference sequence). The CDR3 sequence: CASSYTGINIGELFF. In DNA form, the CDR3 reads TGTGCCAGTAGCTATACAGGCATTAATATCGGGGAGCTGTTTTTT. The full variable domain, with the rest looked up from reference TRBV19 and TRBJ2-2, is DGGITQSPKYLFRKEGQNVTLSCEQNLNHDAMYWYRQDPGQGLRLIYYSQIVNDFQKGDIAEGYSVSREKKESFPLTVTSAQKNPTAFYLCASSYTGINIGELFFGEGSRLTVL.

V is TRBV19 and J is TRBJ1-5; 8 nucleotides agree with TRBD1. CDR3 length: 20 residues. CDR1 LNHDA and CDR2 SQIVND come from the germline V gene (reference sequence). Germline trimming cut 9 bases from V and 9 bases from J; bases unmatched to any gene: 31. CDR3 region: CASRDRRTGTGRGRTGPQHF. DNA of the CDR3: TGTGCCAGCCGGGACCGACGGACAGGGACGGGGCGTGGGCGGACGGGGCCCCAGCATTTT.

CDR3 coding DNA: TGTGCCAGCAGCACGACAGGGGTGGGCACAGATACGCAGTATTTT. Translation: CASSTTGVGTDTQYF. The gene calls are TRBV7-2 and TRBJ2-3; the match to TRBD1 covers 8 bases. V trimming: 5 bases; J trimming: 1 base; junction bases outside the gene matches: 5. This CDR3 contains 15 residues. Germline values: CDR1 SGHTA, CDR2 FQGNSA.

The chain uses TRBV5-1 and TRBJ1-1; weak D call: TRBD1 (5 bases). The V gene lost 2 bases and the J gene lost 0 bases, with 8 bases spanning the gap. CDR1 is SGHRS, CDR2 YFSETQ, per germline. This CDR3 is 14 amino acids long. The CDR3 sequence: CASSFGTLNTEAFF. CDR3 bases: TGCGCCAGCAGCTTCGGGACGCTGAACACTGAAGCTTTCTTT.

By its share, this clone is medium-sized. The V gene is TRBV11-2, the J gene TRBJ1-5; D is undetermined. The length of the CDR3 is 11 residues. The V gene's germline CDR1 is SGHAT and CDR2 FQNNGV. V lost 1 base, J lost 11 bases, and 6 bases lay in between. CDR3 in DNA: TGTGCCAGCAGCTTAGTTTGGGCCCAGCATTTT. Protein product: CASSLVWAQHF.

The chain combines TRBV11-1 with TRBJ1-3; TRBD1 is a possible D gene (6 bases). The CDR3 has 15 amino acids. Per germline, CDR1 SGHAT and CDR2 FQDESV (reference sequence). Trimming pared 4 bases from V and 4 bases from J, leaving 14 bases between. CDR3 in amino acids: CASSSSGAQGNTIYF. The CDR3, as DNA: TGTGCCAGCAGCTCGTCAGGGGCTCAAGGAAACACCATATATTTT. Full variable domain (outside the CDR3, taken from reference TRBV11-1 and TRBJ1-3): EAEVAQSPRYKITEKSQAVAFWCDPISGHATLYWYRQILGQGPELLVQFQDESVVDDSQLPKDRFSAERLKGVDSTLKIQPAELGDSAMYLCASSSSGAQGNTIYFGEGSWLTVV.

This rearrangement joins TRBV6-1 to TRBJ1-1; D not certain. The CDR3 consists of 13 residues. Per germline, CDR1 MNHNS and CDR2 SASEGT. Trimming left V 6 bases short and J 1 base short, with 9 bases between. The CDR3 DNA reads TGTGCCAGCAGGCTGGGTCGGAACACTGAAGCTTTCTTT. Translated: CASRLGRNTEAFF.

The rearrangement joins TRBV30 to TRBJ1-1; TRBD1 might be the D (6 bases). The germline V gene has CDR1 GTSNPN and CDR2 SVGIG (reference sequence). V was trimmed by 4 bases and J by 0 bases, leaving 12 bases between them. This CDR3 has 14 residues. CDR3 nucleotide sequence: TGTGCCTGGACGGGGGCACCTATGAACACTGAAGCTTTCTTT. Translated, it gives CAWTGAPMNTEAFF.

CDR3 amino acids: CASRTRRGIYGYTF. The DNA for the CDR3 is TGTGCCAGTAGGACCCGTAGGGGGATCTATGGCTACACCTTC. V is TRBV19 and J is TRBJ1-2; the D gene is possibly TRBD1 (6 bases). CDR3 length equals 14 residues. Germline V gene lookup returns CDR1 LNHDA and CDR2 SQIVND (reference sequence). Trimming cost V 6 bases and J 4 bases, with 15 bases left between them.

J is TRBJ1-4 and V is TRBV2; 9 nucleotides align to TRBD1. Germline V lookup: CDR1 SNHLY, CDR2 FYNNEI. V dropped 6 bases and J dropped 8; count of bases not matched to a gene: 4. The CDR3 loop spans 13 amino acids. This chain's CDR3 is CASRGTGREKLFF. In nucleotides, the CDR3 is TGTGCCAGCAGAGGGACAGGGAGGGAAAAACTGTTTTTT.

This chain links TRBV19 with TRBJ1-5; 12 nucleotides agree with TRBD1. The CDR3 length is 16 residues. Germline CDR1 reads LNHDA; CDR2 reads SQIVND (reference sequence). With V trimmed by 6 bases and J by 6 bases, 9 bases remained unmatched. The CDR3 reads CASRMGDRGQGQPQHF. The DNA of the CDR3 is TGTGCCAGTAGGATGGGGGACAGGGGGCAAGGTCAGCCCCAGCATTTT.

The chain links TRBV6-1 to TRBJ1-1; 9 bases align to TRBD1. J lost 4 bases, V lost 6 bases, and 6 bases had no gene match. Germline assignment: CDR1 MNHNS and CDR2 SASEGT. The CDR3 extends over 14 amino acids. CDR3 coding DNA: TGTGCCAGCAGAGTACAGGGGGCGGGCACTGAAGCTTTCTTT. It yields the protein CASRVQGAGTEAFF.

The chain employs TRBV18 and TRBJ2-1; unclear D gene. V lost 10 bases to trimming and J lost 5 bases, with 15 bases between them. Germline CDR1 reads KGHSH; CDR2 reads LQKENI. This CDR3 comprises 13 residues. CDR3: CATSLFPDNEQFF. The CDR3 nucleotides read TGTGCCACCTCGCTCTTCCCTGACAATGAGCAGTTCTTC.

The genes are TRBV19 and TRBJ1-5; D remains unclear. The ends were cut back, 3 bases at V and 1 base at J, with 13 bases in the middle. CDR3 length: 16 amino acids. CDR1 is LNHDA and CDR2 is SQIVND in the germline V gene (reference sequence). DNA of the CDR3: TGTGCCAGTAGTATGGGAGGACCCGGGAGCAATCAGCCCCAGCATTTT. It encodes CASSMGGPGSNQPQHF.

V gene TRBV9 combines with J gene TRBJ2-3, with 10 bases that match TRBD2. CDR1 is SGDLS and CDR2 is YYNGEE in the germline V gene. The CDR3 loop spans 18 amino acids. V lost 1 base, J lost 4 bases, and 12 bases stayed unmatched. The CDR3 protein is CASSVRSRVAGGPDTQYF. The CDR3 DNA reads TGTGCCAGCAGCGTACGGAGTAGGGTAGCGGGAGGTCCAGATACGCAGTATTTT. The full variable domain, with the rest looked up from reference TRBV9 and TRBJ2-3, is DSGVTQTPKHLITATGQRVTLRCSPRSGDLSVYWYQQSLDQGLQFLIQYYNGEERAKGNILERFSAQQFPDLHSELNLSSLELGDSALYFCASSVRSRVAGGPDTQYFGPGTRLTVL.

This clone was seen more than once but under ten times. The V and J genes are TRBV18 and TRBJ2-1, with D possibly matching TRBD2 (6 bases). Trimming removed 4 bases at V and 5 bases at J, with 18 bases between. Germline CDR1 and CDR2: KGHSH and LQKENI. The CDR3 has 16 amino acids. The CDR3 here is CASSLMEGRKDNEQFF. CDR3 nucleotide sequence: TGTGCCAGCTCACTAATGGAGGGCCGCAAGGACAATGAGCAGTTCTTC.

The CDR3 sequence is CASSLVTAGPYEQYF. DNA of the CDR3: TGCGCCAGCAGCTTGGTGACGGCGGGACCCTACGAGCAGTACTTC. The chain couples TRBV5-1 to TRBJ2-7; D perhaps matches TRBD2 (6 bases). V lost 0 bases and J lost 2, with 12 bases in between. The V gene's germline CDR1 is SGHRS and CDR2 YFSETQ. The CDR3 loop spans 15 amino acids.

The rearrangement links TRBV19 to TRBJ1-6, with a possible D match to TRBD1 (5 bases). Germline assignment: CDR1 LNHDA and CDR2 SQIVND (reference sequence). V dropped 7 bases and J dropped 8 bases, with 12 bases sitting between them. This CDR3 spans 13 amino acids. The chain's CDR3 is CASKQDVDSPLHF. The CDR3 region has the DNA TGTGCCAGTAAACAGGACGTAGATTCACCCCTCCACTTT.

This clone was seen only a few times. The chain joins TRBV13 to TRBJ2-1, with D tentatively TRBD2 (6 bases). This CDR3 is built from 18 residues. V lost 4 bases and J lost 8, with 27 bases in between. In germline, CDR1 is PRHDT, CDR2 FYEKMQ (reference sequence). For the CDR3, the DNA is TGTGCCAGCAGCTACCAACCCCCCGGGACTGAAAGAATATATGAGCAGTTCTTC. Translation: CASSYQPPGTERIYEQFF.

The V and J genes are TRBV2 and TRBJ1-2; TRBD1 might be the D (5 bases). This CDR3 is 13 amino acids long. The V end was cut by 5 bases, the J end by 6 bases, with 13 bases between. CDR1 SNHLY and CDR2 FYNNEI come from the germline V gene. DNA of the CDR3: TGTGCCAGCAGTACACTGGGGACGAATGGCTACACCTTC. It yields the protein CASSTLGTNGYTF. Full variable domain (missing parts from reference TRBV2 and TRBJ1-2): EPEVTQTPSHQVTQMGQEVILRCVPISNHLYFYWYRQILGQKVEFLVSFYNNEISEKSEIFDDQFSVERPDGSNFTLKIRSTKLEDSAMYFCASSTLGTNGYTFGSGTRLTVV.

Here the CDR3 DNA reads TGTGCCAGCAGTTCGGACTACAGGGGCCATGGCTACACCTTC. Protein sequence: CASSSDYRGHGYTF. The V call is TRBV27, the J call TRBJ1-2; the match to TRBD1 covers 7 bases. The CDR3 extends over 14 amino acids. Per germline, CDR1 MNHEY and CDR2 SMNVEV (reference sequence). The V and J ends lost 4 bases and 6 bases, in that order; junction bases with no gene match: 8.

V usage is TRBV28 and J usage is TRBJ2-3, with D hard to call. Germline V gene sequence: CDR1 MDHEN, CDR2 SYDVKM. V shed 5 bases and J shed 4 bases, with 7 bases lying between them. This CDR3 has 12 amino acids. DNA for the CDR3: TGTGCCAGCAGTGAGACTCCAGATACGCAGTATTTT. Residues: CASSETPDTQYF.

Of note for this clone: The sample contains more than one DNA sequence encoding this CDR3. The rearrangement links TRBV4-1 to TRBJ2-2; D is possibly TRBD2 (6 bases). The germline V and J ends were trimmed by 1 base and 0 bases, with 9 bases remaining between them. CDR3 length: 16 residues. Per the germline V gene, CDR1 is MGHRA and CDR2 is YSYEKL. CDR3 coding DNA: TGCGCCAGCAGCCAAGCGAGCGGGCCGAACACCGGGGAGCTGTTTTTT. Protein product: CASSQASGPNTGELFF.

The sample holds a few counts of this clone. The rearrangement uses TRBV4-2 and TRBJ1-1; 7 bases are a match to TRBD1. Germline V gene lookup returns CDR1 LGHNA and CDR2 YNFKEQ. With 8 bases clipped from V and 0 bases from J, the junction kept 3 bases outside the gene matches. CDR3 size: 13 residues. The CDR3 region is CASQGQLNTEAFF. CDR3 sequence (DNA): TGTGCCAGCCAGGGACAGCTGAACACTGAAGCTTTCTTT.

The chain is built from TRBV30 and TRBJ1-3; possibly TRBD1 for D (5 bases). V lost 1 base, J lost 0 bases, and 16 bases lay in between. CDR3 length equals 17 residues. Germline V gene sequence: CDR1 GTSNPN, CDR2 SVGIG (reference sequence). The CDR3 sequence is CAWSALPSGLSGNTIYF. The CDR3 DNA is TGTGCCTGGAGTGCACTCCCCTCGGGGCTCTCTGGAAACACCATATATTTT.

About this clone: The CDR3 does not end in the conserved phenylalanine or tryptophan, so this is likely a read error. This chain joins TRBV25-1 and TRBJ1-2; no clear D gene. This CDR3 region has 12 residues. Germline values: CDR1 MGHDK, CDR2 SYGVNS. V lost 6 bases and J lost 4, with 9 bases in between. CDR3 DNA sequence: TGTGCCAGCAGGGGGTCAGCCTATGGCTACACCCTC. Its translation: CASRGSAYGYTL.

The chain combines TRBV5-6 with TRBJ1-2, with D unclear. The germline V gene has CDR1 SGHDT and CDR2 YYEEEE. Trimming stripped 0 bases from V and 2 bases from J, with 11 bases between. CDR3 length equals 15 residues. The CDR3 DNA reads TGTGCCAGCAGCTTGGGGGCGTCGGGGAACTATGGCTACACCTTC. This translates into CASSLGASGNYGYTF.

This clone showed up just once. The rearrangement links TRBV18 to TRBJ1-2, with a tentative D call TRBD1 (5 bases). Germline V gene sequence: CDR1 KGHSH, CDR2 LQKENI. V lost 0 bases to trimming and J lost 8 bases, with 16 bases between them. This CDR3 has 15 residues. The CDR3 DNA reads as TGTGCCAGCTCACCACCGAGCGGGGCCCCGGGCGGCTACACCTTC. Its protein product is CASSPPSGAPGGYTF.

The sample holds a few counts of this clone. The CDR3 sequence: CASSLAGVGEKLFF. DNA for the CDR3: TGTGCCAGCAGCTTGGCTGGGGTGGGTGAAAAACTGTTTTTT. The chain carries TRBV5-4 and TRBJ1-4; D gene unclear. This CDR3 comprises 14 residues. V lost 0 bases, J lost 7 bases, and 10 bases lay in between. Germline assignment: CDR1 SGHNT and CDR2 YYREEE (reference sequence).

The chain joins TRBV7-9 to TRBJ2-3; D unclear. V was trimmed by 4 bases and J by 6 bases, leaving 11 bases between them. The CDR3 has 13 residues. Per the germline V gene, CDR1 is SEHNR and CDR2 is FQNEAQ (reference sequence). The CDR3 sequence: CASSSLVKDTQYF. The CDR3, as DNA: TGTGCCAGCAGCTCCCTGGTAAAGGATACGCAGTATTTT.

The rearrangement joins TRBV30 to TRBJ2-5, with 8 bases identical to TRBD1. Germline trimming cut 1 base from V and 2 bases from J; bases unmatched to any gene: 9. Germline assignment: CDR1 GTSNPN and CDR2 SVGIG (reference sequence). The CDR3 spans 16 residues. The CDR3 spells CAWSAIGQGKQETQYF. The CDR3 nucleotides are TGTGCCTGGAGTGCCATAGGACAGGGCAAACAAGAGACCCAGTACTTC.

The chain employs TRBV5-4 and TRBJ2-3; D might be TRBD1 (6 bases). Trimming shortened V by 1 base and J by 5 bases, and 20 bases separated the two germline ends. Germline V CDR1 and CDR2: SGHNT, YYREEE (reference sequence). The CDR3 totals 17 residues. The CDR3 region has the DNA TGTGCCAGCAGCTTGCCTCAATTGCGGCAGGGGAAAGATACGCAGTATTTT. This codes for CASSLPQLRQGKDTQYF.